This T cell receptor (beta chain) stems from a study of regulatory T cells in long-lasting Graves disease. Study background: Recently diagnosed Graves' patients had received antithyroid drugs for under 3 months.

Sequencing libraries for TCR beta were prepared with iRepertoire HTBI primers and Arm-PCR of CDR3 regions. TCRdb reprocessed the multiplex PCR reads with MiXCR, giving one entry per CDR3 protein. The sample lists more than 300,000 distinct CDR3 sequences, around 16% occurring once. Time point here: newly diagnosed GD, antithyroid drugs for less than 3 months. The TCR library was made from RNA extracted from PBMCs. In Xi'an, China, an endocrinology department was the source of patients. The CDR3 loop spans 17 amino acids. V was pared by 0 bases and J by 3 bases, with 15 bases between. CDR1 KGHDR and CDR2 SFDVKD come from the germline V gene. In this sample, this clonotype turned up a few times. These data were also filed under a second study, of T cells in Graves' hyperthyroidism and ophthalmopathy. That paper notes: The authors' 13 V-J model separated ophthalmopathy from stable hyperthyroidism. Median prediction lead before ophthalmopathy onset was 5.5 to 7 months with the model.

Sequencing was performed on peripheral blood mononuclear cells (PBMCs), taken at new diagnosis, from a patient treated with antithyroid drugs. The origin of this receptor is a woman aged 18-30 years with Graves disease. The chain joins TRBV24-1 to TRBJ2-3; unclear D gene. This CDR3 reads CATSDLGPSSETDTQYF. The CDR3 DNA is TGTGCCACCAGTGATTTGGGGCCATCGAGCGAAACAGATACGCAGTATTTT.